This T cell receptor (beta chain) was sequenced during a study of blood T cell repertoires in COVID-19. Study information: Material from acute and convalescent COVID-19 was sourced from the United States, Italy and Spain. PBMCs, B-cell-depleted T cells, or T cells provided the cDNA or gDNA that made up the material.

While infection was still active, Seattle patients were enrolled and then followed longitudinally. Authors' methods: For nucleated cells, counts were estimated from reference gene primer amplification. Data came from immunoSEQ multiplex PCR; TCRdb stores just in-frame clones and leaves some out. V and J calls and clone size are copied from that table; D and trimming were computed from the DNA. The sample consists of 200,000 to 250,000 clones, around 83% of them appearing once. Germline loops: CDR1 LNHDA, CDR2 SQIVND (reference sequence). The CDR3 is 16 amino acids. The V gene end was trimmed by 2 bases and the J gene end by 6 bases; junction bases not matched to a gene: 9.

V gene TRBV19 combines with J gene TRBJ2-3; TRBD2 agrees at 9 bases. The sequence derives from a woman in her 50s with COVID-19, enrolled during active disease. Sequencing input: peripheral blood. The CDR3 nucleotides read TGTGCCAGTAGTATATCGGGCGGGGGGGTTCCGGATACGCAGTATTTT. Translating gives CASSISGGGVPDTQYF. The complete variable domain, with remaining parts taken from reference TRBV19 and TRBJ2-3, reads DGGITQSPKYLFRKEGQNVTLSCEQNLNHDAMYWYRQDPGQGLRLIYYSQIVNDFQKGDIAEGYSVSREKKESFPLTVTSAQKNPTAFYLCASSISGGGVPDTQYFGPGTRLTVL.